This T cell receptor beta chain came from a study of identical twins. The CDR3 length is 15 residues. Trimming removed 1 base at V and 3 bases at J, with 12 bases between. Per germline, CDR1 DFQATT and CDR2 SNEGSKA (reference sequence). TCRdb ran MiXCR on the 5' RACE reads and lists one entry per CDR3 protein. The profile shows 1,800,000 or so distinct CDR3 sequences, more than 30% of them singletons. V gene TRBV20-1 combines with J gene TRBJ1-4; D is perhaps TRBD1 (6 bases). The source material was cord blood. The sequence was collected from a newborn girl in good health. CDR3 nucleotide sequence: TGCAGTGCTAGAGCCTTGGGGGCAGCTAATGAAAAACTGTTTTTT. Translation: CSARALGAANEKLFF.